These T cell receptor beta chains were read from a single sample in a study of T cells in Graves' hyperthyroidism and ophthalmopathy. Each CDR3 protein gets one entry after TCRdb re-called the multiplex PCR reads with MiXCR. This sample has about 700,000 distinct CDR3 sequences; less than 15% occur once, and the top ten carry roughly 10%. The sample comprised blood. The receptors shown here come from a young woman with Graves' hyperthyroidism. Both conserved end residues are part of each CDR3. The order of the fields is clone size, J gene, V gene, D gene, CDR3 DNA, CDR3 protein. A D gene is named only where the DNA matches it firmly. The size of a clone is reported for some rows only, either as once, few or many, or as a class for expanded clones.

clone size: NA; J gene: TRBJ1-1; V gene: TRBV10-1; D gene: NA; CDR3 DNA: TGCGCCAGCAGTGAACGGGACACAGTTCAGCAGGACACTGAAGCTTTCTTT; CDR3 protein: CASSERDTVQQDTEAFF
clone size: many; J gene: TRBJ2-7; V gene: TRBV7-9; D gene: TRBD1; CDR3 DNA: TGTGCCAGCAGTCGCGGGACAGGGTCTTCCCTCGGCTACGAGCAGTACTTC; CDR3 protein: CASSRGTGSSLGYEQYF
clone size: NA; J gene: TRBJ2-1; V gene: TRBV19; D gene: TRBD1; CDR3 DNA: TGTGCCAGTAGTCGTTGGGACAGGGCCCTAAATGAGCAGTTCTTC; CDR3 protein: CASSRWDRALNEQFF
clone size: NA; J gene: TRBJ2-2; V gene: TRBV27; D gene: TRBD2; CDR3 DNA: TGTGCCAGCAGTTTCAACTCGGGAGGTTTGGTCGGGGAGCTGTTTTTT; CDR3 protein: CASSFNSGGLVGELFF
clone size: many; J gene: TRBJ2-2; V gene: TRBV28; D gene: NA; CDR3 DNA: TGTGCCAGCAGTTCCGGGAACACCGGGGAGCTGTTTTTT; CDR3 protein: CASSSGNTGELFF
clone size: NA; J gene: TRBJ2-3; V gene: TRBV24-1; D gene: TRBD2; CDR3 DNA: TGTGCCACCAGTGACCGGACTAGCGGGTTCACAGATACGCAGTATTTT; CDR3 protein: CATSDRTSGFTDTQYF
clone size: NA; J gene: TRBJ2-7; V gene: TRBV29-1; D gene: NA; CDR3 DNA: TGCAGCGTTGAAGATCGGGGCAGCTCCTACGAGCAGTACTTC; CDR3 protein: CSVEDRGSSYEQYF
clone size: few; J gene: TRBJ1-2; V gene: TRBV5-8; D gene: NA; CDR3 DNA: TGTGCCAGCAGCTTGGTAGACAGCTATAGTTATGGCTACACCTTC; CDR3 protein: CASSLVDSYSYGYTF
clone size: few; J gene: TRBJ1-3; V gene: TRBV29-1; D gene: NA; CDR3 DNA: TGCAGCGTTGAAGACGTCTTCTCTGGAAACACCATATATTTT; CDR3 protein: CSVEDVFSGNTIYF
clone size: NA; J gene: TRBJ1-2; V gene: TRBV20-1; D gene: NA; CDR3 DNA: TGCAGTGCTCTCGACAGTTACACCTTC; CDR3 protein: CSALDSYTF
clone size: many; J gene: TRBJ2-4; V gene: TRBV12-3/TRBV12-4; D gene: NA; CDR3 DNA: TGTGCCAGCAGTCACCCCCGGGCCGCTACCTTAGCCAAAAACATTCAGTACTTC; CDR3 protein: CASSHPRAATLAKNIQYF
clone size: few; J gene: TRBJ1-5; V gene: TRBV11-3; D gene: NA; CDR3 DNA: TGTGCCAGCAGCCCACGGTCCCCTTACTCTTATAGCAATCAGCCCCAGCATTTT; CDR3 protein: CASSPRSPYSYSNQPQHF
clone size: many; J gene: TRBJ2-1; V gene: TRBV29-1; D gene: TRBD2; CDR3 DNA: TGCAGCGTTGAAGGGTTCGGGATATTGGGCGGGAGCTCCTACAATGAGCAGTTCTTC; CDR3 protein: CSVEGFGILGGSSYNEQFF
clone size: NA; J gene: TRBJ2-1; V gene: TRBV12-3/TRBV12-4; D gene: NA; CDR3 DNA: TGTGCCAGCACCACAAATAGCGGTTACAATGAGCAGCTCTTC; CDR3 protein: CASTTNSGYNEQLF
clone size: many; J gene: TRBJ1-2; V gene: TRBV7-9; D gene: NA; CDR3 DNA: TGTGCCAGCACCCACAACCTACTATATGGTGGCTACACCTTC; CDR3 protein: CASTHNLLYGGYTF
clone size: many; J gene: TRBJ1-3; V gene: TRBV28; D gene: NA; CDR3 DNA: TGTGCCAGCAGTTTACAGGGCGTTAGCTCTGGAAACACCATATATTTT; CDR3 protein: CASSLQGVSSGNTIYF
clone size: many; J gene: TRBJ2-1; V gene: TRBV20-1; D gene: NA; CDR3 DNA: TGCAGTGCTAGCGCCGGGATCTCCTACAATGAGCAGTTCTTC; CDR3 protein: CSASAGISYNEQFF
clone size: many; J gene: TRBJ2-5; V gene: TRBV28; D gene: NA; CDR3 DNA: TGTGCCAGCAGTCCATACACCGATTGGCAAGAGACCCAGTACTTC; CDR3 protein: CASSPYTDWQETQYF
clone size: many; J gene: TRBJ2-7; V gene: TRBV3-1; D gene: NA; CDR3 DNA: TGTGCCAGCAGCCACTCTAGGCGGACCTACGAGCAGTACTTC; CDR3 protein: CASSHSRRTYEQYF
clone size: NA; J gene: TRBJ2-7; V gene: TRBV15; D gene: NA; CDR3 DNA: TGTGCCACCAGCTCCTGGGGAGTGGTGGGAGAAAGGGCCTACGAGCAGTACTTC; CDR3 protein: CATSSWGVVGERAYEQYF
clone size: few; J gene: TRBJ2-7; V gene: TRBV30; D gene: NA; CDR3 DNA: TGTGCCTGGAGTCCAGGGGGGTACTACGAGCAGTACTTC; CDR3 protein: CAWSPGGYYEQYF
clone size: NA; J gene: TRBJ2-1; V gene: TRBV20-1; D gene: NA; CDR3 DNA: TGCAGTGCTCCGCGGGACGCCTTCAAGGAGTTCTTC; CDR3 protein: CSAPRDAFKEFF
clone size: many; J gene: TRBJ1-5; V gene: TRBV28; D gene: TRBD1; CDR3 DNA: TGTGCCAGCAGTTTATACCGGACAGGGGTTTATAGCAATCAGCCCCAGCATTTT; CDR3 protein: CASSLYRTGVYSNQPQHF
clone size: many; J gene: TRBJ1-5; V gene: TRBV6-1; D gene: NA; CDR3 DNA: TGTGCCAGCAGGAGTAGTCTCGGTCAGCCCCAGCATTTT; CDR3 protein: CASRSSLGQPQHF
clone size: few; J gene: TRBJ2-7; V gene: TRBV4-1; D gene: NA; CDR3 DNA: TGCGCCAGCTCTTTTCGGGTTGGGACTTCCTACGAGCAGTACTTC; CDR3 protein: CASSFRVGTSYEQYF
clone size: NA; J gene: TRBJ2-5; V gene: TRBV3-1; D gene: TRBD2; CDR3 DNA: TGTGCCAGCAGCCAGCCGCGGGGGGAAGTAGCGGGCCAAGAGACCCAGTACTTC; CDR3 protein: CASSQPRGEVAGQETQYF
clone size: many; J gene: TRBJ1-1; V gene: TRBV6-1; D gene: NA; CDR3 DNA: TGTGCCAGCAGTGAAGCCTGGCCGAACACTGAAGCTTTCTTT; CDR3 protein: CASSEAWPNTEAFF
clone size: NA; J gene: TRBJ2-1; V gene: TRBV11-2; D gene: NA; CDR3 DNA: NA; CDR3 protein: CASSFYICSARQVFSYNEQFF
clone size: many; J gene: TRBJ2-7; V gene: TRBV10-1; D gene: NA; CDR3 DNA: TGCGCCACTCTCCGACAGCACTCCTACGAGCAGTACTTC; CDR3 protein: CATLRQHSYEQYF
clone size: NA; J gene: TRBJ2-2; V gene: TRBV7-9; D gene: NA; CDR3 DNA: TGTGCCAGCAGGGTGACTTTGGACACCGGGGAGCTGTTTTTT; CDR3 protein: CASRVTLDTGELFF
clone size: many; J gene: TRBJ1-1; V gene: TRBV28; D gene: TRBD1; CDR3 DNA: TGTGCCAGCAGAACTGGACAGGGGGCGGTGAGGGCTTTCTTT; CDR3 protein: CASRTGQGAVRAFF
clone size: many; J gene: TRBJ2-3; V gene: TRBV7-9; D gene: NA; CDR3 DNA: TGTGCCAGCAGCCCAGTAGGGGGTACGCAGTATTTT; CDR3 protein: CASSPVGGTQYF
clone size: few; J gene: TRBJ2-1; V gene: TRBV6-1; D gene: NA; CDR3 DNA: TGTGCCAGCAAGCCAGCGGTCTACAATGAGCAGTTCTTC; CDR3 protein: CASKPAVYNEQFF
clone size: few; J gene: TRBJ1-3; V gene: TRBV7-8; D gene: NA; CDR3 DNA: TGTGCCAGCAGCTTAGCACTCGACCCTTGGTCTGGAAACACCATATATTTT; CDR3 protein: CASSLALDPWSGNTIYF
clone size: many; J gene: TRBJ2-3; V gene: TRBV30; D gene: NA; CDR3 DNA: TGTGCCGGCCTCCGGGACCCACCTCTCCCAGATACGCAGTATTTT; CDR3 protein: CAGLRDPPLPDTQYF
clone size: many; J gene: TRBJ2-1; V gene: TRBV4-3; D gene: NA; CDR3 DNA: TGCGCCAGCAGCCAGGGTAGCGGACTGACCTACAATGAGCAGTTCTTC; CDR3 protein: CASSQGSGLTYNEQFF
clone size: many; J gene: TRBJ2-1; V gene: TRBV15; D gene: TRBD2; CDR3 DNA: TGTGCCACCAGTCCAGCGGGAGGAAAAAGCAATGAGCAGTTCTTC; CDR3 protein: CATSPAGGKSNEQFF
clone size: few; J gene: TRBJ2-7; V gene: TRBV9; D gene: NA; CDR3 DNA: TGTGCCAGCAGCGTCCGGCCAGTTCCGGACTTAGAGCAGTACTTC; CDR3 protein: CASSVRPVPDLEQYF
clone size: NA; J gene: TRBJ2-2; V gene: TRBV6-1; D gene: NA; CDR3 DNA: TGTGCCAGCAATTCCCCCCCGGGGACCGGGGAGCTGTTTTTT; CDR3 protein: CASNSPPGTGELFF
clone size: many; J gene: TRBJ2-3; V gene: TRBV27; D gene: NA; CDR3 DNA: TGTGCCAGCAGCCTTCGCGTCCCAGATACGCAGTATTTT; CDR3 protein: CASSLRVPDTQYF
clone size: few; J gene: TRBJ2-1; V gene: TRBV6-2/TRBV6-3; D gene: NA; CDR3 DNA: TGTGCCAGCAGTCGATTTCCTGAGCAGTTCTTC; CDR3 protein: CASSRFPEQFF
clone size: few; J gene: TRBJ2-4; V gene: TRBV11-2; D gene: TRBD2; CDR3 DNA: TGTGCCAGCACCTTGATTCCCCGCACGGGGGGGAACATTCAGTACTTC; CDR3 protein: CASTLIPRTGGNIQYF
clone size: many; J gene: TRBJ2-7; V gene: TRBV7-9; D gene: NA; CDR3 DNA: TGTGCCAGCAGCCCGGAGCCAGGGAGATACGAGCAGTACTTC; CDR3 protein: CASSPEPGRYEQYF
clone size: NA; J gene: TRBJ1-1; V gene: TRBV3-1; D gene: NA; CDR3 DNA: TGTGCCAGCAGCCAAAGTGCGGGGAACACTGAAGCTTTCTTT; CDR3 protein: CASSQSAGNTEAFF
clone size: many; J gene: TRBJ2-5; V gene: TRBV20-1; D gene: NA; CDR3 DNA: TGCAGTGCTAGAGATCTGCTGGTGGTTCGGGGGGAGACCCAGTACTTC; CDR3 protein: CSARDLLVVRGETQYF
clone size: NA; J gene: TRBJ2-7; V gene: TRBV28; D gene: NA; CDR3 DNA: TGTGCCAGCGCCGGATCCTACGAGCAGTACTTC; CDR3 protein: CASAGSYEQYF
clone size: many; J gene: TRBJ2-1; V gene: TRBV11-2; D gene: TRBD2; CDR3 DNA: TGTGCCAGCCGAGGACTAGCGGGAGTTCACAATGAGCAGTTCTTC; CDR3 protein: CASRGLAGVHNEQFF
clone size: NA; J gene: TRBJ2-1; V gene: TRBV11-3; D gene: NA; CDR3 DNA: TGTGCCAGCAGCTTAGATTTGGTAGGAGGTAATGAGCAGTTCTTC; CDR3 protein: CASSLDLVGGNEQFF
clone size: NA; J gene: TRBJ2-7; V gene: TRBV29-1; D gene: NA; CDR3 DNA: TGCAGCGTTCGGCGGGAACCTTTCTACGAGCAGTACTTC; CDR3 protein: CSVRREPFYEQYF
clone size: many; J gene: TRBJ2-1; V gene: TRBV5-1; D gene: NA; CDR3 DNA: TGCGCCAGCAGCTTGGACGGCAGCCAGGGTCCCTACTACAATGAGCAGTTCTTC; CDR3 protein: CASSLDGSQGPYYNEQFF
clone size: NA; J gene: TRBJ1-5; V gene: TRBV12-3/TRBV12-4; D gene: TRBD1; CDR3 DNA: TGTGCCAGCAGCCGACAGGGGATTAGCAATCAGCCCCAGCATTTT; CDR3 protein: CASSRQGISNQPQHF
clone size: few; J gene: TRBJ2-3; V gene: TRBV5-5; D gene: TRBD1; CDR3 DNA: TGTGCCAGCAGCCGCGGACAGGGATTAGATACGCAGTATTTT; CDR3 protein: CASSRGQGLDTQYF
clone size: NA; J gene: TRBJ2-1; V gene: TRBV12-3/TRBV12-4; D gene: TRBD2; CDR3 DNA: TGTGCCAGCAGTTTACCCCGGGGGGGTTCCGGATACGAGCAGTTCTTC; CDR3 protein: CASSLPRGGSGYEQFF
clone size: NA; J gene: TRBJ2-7; V gene: TRBV11-1; D gene: TRBD1; CDR3 DNA: TGTGCCAGCAGGGAACAGGGGGCGAGCGAGCAGTACTTC; CDR3 protein: CASREQGASEQYF
clone size: NA; J gene: TRBJ2-5; V gene: TRBV6-5; D gene: TRBD2; CDR3 DNA: TGTGCCAGCAGTTATGCGATGGGGGGAGGGCCCCAGTACTTC; CDR3 protein: CASSYAMGGGPQYF